The TCR beta chain described here comes from a study of cytomegalovirus exposure and HLA in healthy donors. The CDR3 length is 16 residues. CDR1 and CDR2 (germline): KGHSH, LQKENI. Trimming shortened V by 1 base and J by 4 bases, and 13 bases separated the two germline ends. Repertoires were generated with immunoSEQ multiplex PCR, while TCRdb's copy carries only in-frame clones and drops some. This sample has about 56,000 clones, with around nine tenths found just once. This clone came up once. Specimen: PBMCs. The receptor's source is a man aged 18 to 29 in good health and CMV-seronegative. The rearrangement joins TRBV18 to TRBJ2-2, with D tentatively TRBD1 (5 bases). The CDR3: CASSPQGIAFTGELFF. CDR3 nucleotide sequence: TGTGCCAGCTCACCACAGGGGATCGCATTCACCGGGGAGCTGTTTTTT.